This T cell receptor (beta chain) was documented in a study of shared clonotypes between healthy human individuals. CDR3 length: 13 amino acids. Germline loops: CDR1 SGHNT, CDR2 YYREEE (reference sequence). About this clone: At one of its ends the junction is not consistent with the germline gene, which may arise from a read error.

Method: immunoSEQ multiplex PCR; TCRdb's copy keeps in-frame clones and lacks some. This sample has roughly 500,000 clones, with about 85% found just once. The J gene is TRBJ1-2, the V gene TRBV5-4; TRBD1 is a possible D gene (5 bases). The source is a woman in her thirties or forties in good health. Some clones in this sample may be carry-over from other donors' samples. The sequencing sample was made of PBMCs. The CDR3 DNA reads as TGCGCCAGCAGCCCCGCGACAGCCTATGGCTACACCTTC. This codes for CASSPATAYGYTF.